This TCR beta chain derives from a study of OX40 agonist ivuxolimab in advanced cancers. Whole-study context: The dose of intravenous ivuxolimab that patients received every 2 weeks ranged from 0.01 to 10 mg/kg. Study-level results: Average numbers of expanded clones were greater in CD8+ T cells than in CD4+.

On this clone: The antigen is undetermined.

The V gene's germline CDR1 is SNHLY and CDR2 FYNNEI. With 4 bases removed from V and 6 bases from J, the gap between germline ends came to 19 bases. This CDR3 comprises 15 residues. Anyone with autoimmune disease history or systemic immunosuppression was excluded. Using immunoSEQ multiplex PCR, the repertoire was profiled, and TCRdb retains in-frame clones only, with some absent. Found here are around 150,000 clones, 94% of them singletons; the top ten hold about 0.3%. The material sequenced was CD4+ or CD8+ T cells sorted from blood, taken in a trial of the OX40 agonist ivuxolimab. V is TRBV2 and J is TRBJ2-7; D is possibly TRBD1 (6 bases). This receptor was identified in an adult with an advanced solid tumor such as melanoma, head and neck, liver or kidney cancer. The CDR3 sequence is CASSVGVGARGEQYF. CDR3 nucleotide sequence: TGTGCCAGCAGTGTCGGAGTGGGGGCCCGAGGCGAGCAGTACTTC.